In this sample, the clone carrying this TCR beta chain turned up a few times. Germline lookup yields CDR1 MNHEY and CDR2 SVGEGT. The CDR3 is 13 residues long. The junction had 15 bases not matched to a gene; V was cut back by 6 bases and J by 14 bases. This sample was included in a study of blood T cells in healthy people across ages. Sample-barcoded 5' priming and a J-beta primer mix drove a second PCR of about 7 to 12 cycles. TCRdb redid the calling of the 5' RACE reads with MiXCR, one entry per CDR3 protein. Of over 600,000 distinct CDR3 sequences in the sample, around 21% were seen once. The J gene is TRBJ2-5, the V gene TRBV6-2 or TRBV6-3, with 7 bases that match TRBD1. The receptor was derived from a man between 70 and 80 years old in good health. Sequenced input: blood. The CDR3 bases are TGTGCCAGCAGCGACCTACCGGGACAGCCCCGTTACTTC. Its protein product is CASSDLPGQPRYF.